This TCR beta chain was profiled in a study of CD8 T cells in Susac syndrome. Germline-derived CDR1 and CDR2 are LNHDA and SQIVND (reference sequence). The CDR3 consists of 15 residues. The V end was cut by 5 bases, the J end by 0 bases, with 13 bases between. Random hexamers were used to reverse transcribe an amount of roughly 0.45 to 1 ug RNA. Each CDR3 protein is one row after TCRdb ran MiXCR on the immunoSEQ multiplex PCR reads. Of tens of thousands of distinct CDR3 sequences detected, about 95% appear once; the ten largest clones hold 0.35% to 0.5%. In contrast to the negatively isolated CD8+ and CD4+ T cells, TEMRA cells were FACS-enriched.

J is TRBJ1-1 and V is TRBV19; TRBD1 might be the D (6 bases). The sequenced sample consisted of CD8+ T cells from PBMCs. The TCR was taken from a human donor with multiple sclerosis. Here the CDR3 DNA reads TGTGCCAGTAGTTTCCGGACAGTCTTGAACACTGAAGCTTTCTTT. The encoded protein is CASSFRTVLNTEAFF.